These T cell receptor beta chains were read from a single sample in a study of cytomegalovirus exposure and HLA in healthy donors. Repertoires were generated with immunoSEQ multiplex PCR, while TCRdb's copy carries only in-frame clones and drops some. The ten top clones account for approximately 2%, within a sample of 150,000 or so clones. The source material was PBMCs. The receptors were gathered from a man aged 25 to 40 in good health and CMV-seronegative. Both conserved end residues are part of each CDR3. The D gene is left open where the match is weak.

>TRBJ2-1|.|TRBV10-2
TGCGCCAGCAGTGGGACACAGGTCGGGCAGTTCTTC
CASSGTQVGQFF
>TRBJ2-1|TRBD2|TRBV5-1
TGCGCCAGCAGCTTGGATTTCGGGACTAGATCCAATGAGCAGTTCTTC
CASSLDFGTRSNEQFF
>TRBJ2-2|.|TRBV27
TGTGCCAGCAGTCTCCGCACCGGGGAGCTGTTTTTT
CASSLRTGELFF
>TRBJ1-2|TRBD1|TRBV5-4
TGTGCCAGCAGCCAGGACAGGAACTATGGCTACACCTTC
CASSQDRNYGYTF
>TRBJ1-1|TRBD1|TRBV30
TGTGCCTGGAACAGGGGGCTAAGAGGCACTGAAGCTTTCTTT
CAWNRGLRGTEAFF
>TRBJ2-2|.|TRBV2
TGTGCCAGCAGTGAGGGCGGGACGAACACCGGGGAGCTGTTTTTT
CASSEGGTNTGELFF
>TRBJ1-5|.|TRBV28
TGTGCCAGCAGTTTAGGGTCCCTAGCTGTTAATCAGCCCCAGCATTTT
CASSLGSLAVNQPQHF
>TRBJ1-1|.|TRBV4-1
TGCGCCAGCAGCCAAGGTGGGGAGCGTGAAGCTTTCTTT
CASSQGGEREAFF
>TRBJ1-2|.|TRBV19
TGTGCCAGTAGTATGGGAGGGAATCGGTATGGCTACACCTTC
CASSMGGNRYGYTF
>TRBJ1-1|.|TRBV27
TGTGCCAGCAGTTTCTTCAAGGACAGTGAAGCTTTCTTT
CASSFFKDSEAFF
>TRBJ2-7|.|TRBV27
TGTGCCAGCAGTTTTCGCGGGGACTCCTACGAGCAGTACTTC
CASSFRGDSYEQYF
>TRBJ2-7|.|TRBV5-5
TGTGCCAGCAGCTGGCAGGTGAGCGTAGGGAGATCCTACGAGCAGTACTTC
CASSWQVSVGRSYEQYF
>TRBJ2-7|.|TRBV2
TGTGCCAGCAGCGACCTAGGAAACGAGCAGTACTTC
CASSDLGNEQYF
>TRBJ2-7|TRBD1|TRBV7-2
TGTGCCAGCAGCCGCCGGGACAGCTACTACGAGCAGTACTTC
CASSRRDSYYEQYF
>TRBJ2-7|TRBD1|TRBV19
TGTGCCAGTAGTATGGGACAGTCCTACGAGCAGTACTTC
CASSMGQSYEQYF
>TRBJ2-7|.|TRBV6-6
TGTGCCAGCAGTTTGGTGGGGCCAACCTACGAGCAGTACTTC
CASSLVGPTYEQYF